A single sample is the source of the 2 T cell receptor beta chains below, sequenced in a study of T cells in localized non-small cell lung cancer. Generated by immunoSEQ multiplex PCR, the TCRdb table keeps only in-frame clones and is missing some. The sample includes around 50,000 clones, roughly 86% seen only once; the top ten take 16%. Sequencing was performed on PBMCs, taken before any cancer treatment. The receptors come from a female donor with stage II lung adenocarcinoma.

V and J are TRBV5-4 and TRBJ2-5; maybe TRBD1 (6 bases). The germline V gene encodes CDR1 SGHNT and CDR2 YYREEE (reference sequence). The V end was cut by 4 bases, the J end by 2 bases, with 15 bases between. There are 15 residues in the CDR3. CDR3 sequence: CASSPETGPQETQYF. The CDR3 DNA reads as TGTGCCAGCAGCCCCGAGACAGGACCTCAAGAGACCCAGTACTTC.

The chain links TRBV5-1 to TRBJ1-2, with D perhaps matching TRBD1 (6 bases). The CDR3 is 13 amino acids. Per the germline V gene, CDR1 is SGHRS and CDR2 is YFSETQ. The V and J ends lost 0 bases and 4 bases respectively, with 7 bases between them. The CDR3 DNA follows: TGCGCCAGCAGCTTGGACAGGGTCTATGGCTACACCTTC. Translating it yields CASSLDRVYGYTF.